This is a list of T cell receptor beta chains from one sample in a study of glioma-infiltrating T cells after dendritic cell vaccination. Repertoires were generated with immunoSEQ multiplex PCR, while TCRdb's copy carries only in-frame clones and drops some. The top ten hold approximately 12% of the sample, which has 85,000 to 110,000 clones, roughly 79% seen once. Material: blood, obtained before dendritic cell vaccination. The receptor source for this set is a human donor with glioblastoma. CDR3s include the opening cysteine and the closing phenylalanine or tryptophan. The D gene is left open where the match is weak. Expanded clones get a size class; other rows say once, few or many, or leave the size out.

CDR3nt,CDR3aa,j_gene,d_gene,v_gene,abundance
TGTGCCAGCAGCTTAGCCGATACACCCTATAATTCACCCCTCCACTTT,CASSLADTPYNSPLHF,TRBJ1-6,-,TRBV7-2,-
TGTGCCAGCAGCCAATCGGCAGGTTACCAAGCTAACTATGGCTACACCTTC,CASSQSAGYQANYGYTF,TRBJ1-2,-,TRBV16,-
TGTGCCTGGAGTAGCGCGGATGAGCAGTTCTTC,CAWSSADEQFF,TRBJ2-1,-,TRBV30,-
TGCGCCAGCAGCCAAGGGTTTAGCGGGGGAACTCGAGAGTACTTC,CASSQGFSGGTREYF,TRBJ2-7,TRBD2,TRBV4-3,once
TGTGCCACCGGAGAAAGCTCCTACAATGAGCAGTTCTTC,CATGESSYNEQFF,TRBJ2-1,-,TRBV11-1,-
TGTGCCACCAGCAGAGATTTAGGGGGGGCGGAAGATACGCAGTATTTT,CATSRDLGGAEDTQYF,TRBJ2-3,-,TRBV15,-
TGTGCCAGCAGCTTTCCGGGGTCTAGCACAGATACGCAGTATTTT,CASSFPGSSTDTQYF,TRBJ2-3,-,TRBV7-2,-
TGTGCCAGCAGCTCTGTTCAGGGGGCGGGTGAAAAACTGTTTTTT,CASSSVQGAGEKLFF,TRBJ1-4,TRBD1,TRBV5-4,few
TGTGCCAGCAGCGCCGTGGGGCGGGGGGCCAGCTCCTACAATGAGCAGTTCTTC,CASSAVGRGASSYNEQFF,TRBJ2-1,TRBD2,TRBV5-4,-
TGTGCCAGCACCCCGGGACAGGGAACCTACGAGCAGTACTTC,CASTPGQGTYEQYF,TRBJ2-7,TRBD1,TRBV5-4,-
TGTGCCAGTGGTAAGGGGGGGGCCCCCTACGAGCAGTACTTC,CASGKGGAPYEQYF,TRBJ2-7,-,TRBV19,-
TGTGCCAGCAGCTTAGAAAGAGGGCTAACCTACGAGCAGTACTTC,CASSLERGLTYEQYF,TRBJ2-7,-,TRBV7-9,-